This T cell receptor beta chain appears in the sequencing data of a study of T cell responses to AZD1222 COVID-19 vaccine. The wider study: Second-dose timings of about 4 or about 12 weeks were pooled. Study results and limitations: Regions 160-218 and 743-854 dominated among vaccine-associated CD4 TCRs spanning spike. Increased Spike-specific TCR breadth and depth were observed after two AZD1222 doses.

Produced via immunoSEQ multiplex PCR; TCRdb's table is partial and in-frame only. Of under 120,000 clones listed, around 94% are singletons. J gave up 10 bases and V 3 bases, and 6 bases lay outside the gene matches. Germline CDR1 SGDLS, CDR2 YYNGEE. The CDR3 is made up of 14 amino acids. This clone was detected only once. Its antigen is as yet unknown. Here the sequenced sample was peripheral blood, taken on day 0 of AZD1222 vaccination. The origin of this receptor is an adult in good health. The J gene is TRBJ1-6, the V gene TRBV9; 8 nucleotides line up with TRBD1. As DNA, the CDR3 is TGTGCCAGCAGCGGACAGGGGTCGAGCTCACCCCTCCACTTT. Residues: CASSGQGSSSPLHF.